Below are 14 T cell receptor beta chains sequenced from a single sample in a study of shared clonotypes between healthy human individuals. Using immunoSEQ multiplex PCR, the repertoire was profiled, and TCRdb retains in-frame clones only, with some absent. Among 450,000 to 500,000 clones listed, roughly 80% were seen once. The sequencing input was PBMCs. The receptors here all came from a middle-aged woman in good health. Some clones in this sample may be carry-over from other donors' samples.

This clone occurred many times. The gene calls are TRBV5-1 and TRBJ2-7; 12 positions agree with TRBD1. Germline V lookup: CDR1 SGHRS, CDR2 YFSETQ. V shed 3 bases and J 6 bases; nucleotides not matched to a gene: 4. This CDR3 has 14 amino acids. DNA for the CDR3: TGCGCCAGCAGCTGGGACAGGGGGCTCACCGAGCAGTACTTC. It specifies CASSWDRGLTEQYF.

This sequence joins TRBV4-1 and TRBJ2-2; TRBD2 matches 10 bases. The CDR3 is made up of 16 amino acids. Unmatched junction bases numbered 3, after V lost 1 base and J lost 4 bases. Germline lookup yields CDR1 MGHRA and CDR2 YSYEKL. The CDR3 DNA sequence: TGCGCCAGCAGCCAAGCACTAGCGGGATCCACCGGGGAGCTGTTTTTT. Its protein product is CASSQALAGSTGELFF.

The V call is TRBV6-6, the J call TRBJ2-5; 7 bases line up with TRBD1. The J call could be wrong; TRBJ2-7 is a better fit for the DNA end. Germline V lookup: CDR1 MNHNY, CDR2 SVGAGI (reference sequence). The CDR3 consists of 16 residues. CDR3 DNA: TGTGCCAGCAGTTACCTTGGGACAGAAAGGTTCGACGAGCAGTACTTC. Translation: CASSYLGTERFDEQYF.

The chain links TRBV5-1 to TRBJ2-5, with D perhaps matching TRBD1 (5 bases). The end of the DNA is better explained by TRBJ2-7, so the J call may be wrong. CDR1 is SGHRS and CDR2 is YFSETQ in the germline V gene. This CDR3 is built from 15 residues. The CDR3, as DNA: TGCGCCAGCAGCTTGGACCAGACAGTTTCCTACGAGCAGTACTTC. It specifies CASSLDQTVSYEQYF.

The CDR3 loop is CASSLVATSSYNEQFF. Written as DNA, the CDR3 is TGTGCCAGCAGCTTGGTGGCCACTTCCTCCTACAATGAGCAGTTCTTC. The V and J genes are TRBV5-5 and TRBJ2-1; D unclear. Germline V gives CDR1 SGHKS, CDR2 YYEKEE (reference sequence). The V end lost 0 bases, the J end lost 0 bases, and 10 bases lay between the germline ends. The CDR3 is 16 residues long.

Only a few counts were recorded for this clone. The CDR3 here is CASSIGYGDQPQHF. In DNA form, the CDR3 reads TGTGCCAGTAGTATAGGGTATGGCGATCAGCCCCAGCATTTT. The chain carries TRBV19 and TRBJ1-5; no clear D gene. V lost 1 base and J lost 5, with 9 bases in between. CDR1 is LNHDA and CDR2 is SQIVND in the germline V gene (reference sequence). The CDR3 totals 14 residues. The variable domain in full, with the rest retrieved from reference TRBV19 and TRBJ1-5, is DGGITQSPKYLFRKEGQNVTLSCEQNLNHDAMYWYRQDPGQGLRLIYYSQIVNDFQKGDIAEGYSVSREKKESFPLTVTSAQKNPTAFYLCASSIGYGDQPQHFGDGTRLSIL.

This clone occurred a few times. The CDR3 coding sequence is TGTGCCAGTAGTAACCGGGGGAGTTCCACTGAAGCTTTCTTT. Amino acid sequence: CASSNRGSSTEAFF. J is TRBJ1-1 and V is TRBV19; TRBD1 is a possible D gene (5 bases). CDR1 is LNHDA, CDR2 SQIVND, per germline (reference sequence). The CDR3 covers 14 residues. V shed 4 bases and J shed 4 bases, with 13 bases lying between them.

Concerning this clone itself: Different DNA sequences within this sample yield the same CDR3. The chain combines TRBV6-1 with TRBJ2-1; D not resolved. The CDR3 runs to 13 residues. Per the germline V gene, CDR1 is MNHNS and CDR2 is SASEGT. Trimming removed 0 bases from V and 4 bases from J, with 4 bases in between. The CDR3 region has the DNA TGTGCCAGCAGTGAAGCATCTTACAATGAGCAGTTCTTC. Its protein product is CASSEASYNEQFF.

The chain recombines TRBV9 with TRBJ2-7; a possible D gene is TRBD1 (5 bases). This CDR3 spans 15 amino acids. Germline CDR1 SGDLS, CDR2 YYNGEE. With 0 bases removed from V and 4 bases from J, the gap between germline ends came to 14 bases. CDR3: CASSVAGSEGYEQYF. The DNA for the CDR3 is TGTGCCAGCAGCGTAGCAGGGTCAGAAGGATACGAGCAGTACTTC.

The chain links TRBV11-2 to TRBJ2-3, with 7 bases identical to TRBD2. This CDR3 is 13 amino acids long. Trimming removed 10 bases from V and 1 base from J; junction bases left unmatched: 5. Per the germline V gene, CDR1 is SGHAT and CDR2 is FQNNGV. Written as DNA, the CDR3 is TGTGCCACCGCGGGAGCCGGCACAGATACGCAGTATTTT. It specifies CATAGAGTDTQYF.

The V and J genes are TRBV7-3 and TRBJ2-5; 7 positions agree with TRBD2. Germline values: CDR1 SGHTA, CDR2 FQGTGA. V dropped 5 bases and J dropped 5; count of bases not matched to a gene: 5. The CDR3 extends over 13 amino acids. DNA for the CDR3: TGTGCCAGCAGCGGTAGCGGGTCGGAGACCCAGTACTTC. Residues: CASSGSGSETQYF.

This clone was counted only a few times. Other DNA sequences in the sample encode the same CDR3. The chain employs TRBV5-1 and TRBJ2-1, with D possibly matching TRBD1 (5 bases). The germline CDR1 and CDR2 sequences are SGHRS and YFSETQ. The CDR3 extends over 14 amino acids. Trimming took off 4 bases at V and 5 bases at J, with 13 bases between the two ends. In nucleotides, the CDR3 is TGCGCCAGCAGCCCCACCACAGGCAACAATGAGCAGTTCTTC. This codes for CASSPTTGNNEQFF.

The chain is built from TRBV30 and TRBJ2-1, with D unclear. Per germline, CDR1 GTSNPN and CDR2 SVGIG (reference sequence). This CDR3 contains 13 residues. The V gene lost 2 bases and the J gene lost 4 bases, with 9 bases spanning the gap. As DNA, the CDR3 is TGTGCCTGGAGTCCGATTAGGTACAATGAGCAGTTCTTC. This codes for CAWSPIRYNEQFF.

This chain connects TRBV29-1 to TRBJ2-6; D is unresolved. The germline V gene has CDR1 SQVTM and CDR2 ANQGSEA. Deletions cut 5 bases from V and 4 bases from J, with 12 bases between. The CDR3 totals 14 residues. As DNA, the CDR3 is TGCAGCGTTAAAAGTGGCGAAGGGGCCAACGTCCTGACTTTC. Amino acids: CSVKSGEGANVLTF.